Following are 2 T cell receptor beta chains from one sample sequenced in a study of control samples from healthy donors and cancer patients. Sequencing was performed with immunoSEQ multiplex PCR; in TCRdb, only in-frame clones are kept and a portion is missing. The profile shows around 140,000 clones, over 85% of them singletons. Material: blood. These receptors originate from a man between 18 and 35 years old in good health.

V usage is TRBV27 and J usage is TRBJ1-1; D is perhaps TRBD1 (6 bases). Trimming left V 7 bases short and J 5 bases short, with 14 bases between. CDR1 and CDR2 (germline): MNHEY, SMNVEV (reference sequence). CDR3 size: 13 residues. The CDR3 nucleotides are TGTGCCAGCAATTCCGGGACAAGAACTGAAGCTTTCTTT. Encoded protein: CASNSGTRTEAFF.

The chain uses TRBV9 and TRBJ2-7, with a tentative D call TRBD2 (6 bases). Germline CDR1 is SGDLS and CDR2 is YYNGEE. The CDR3 consists of 14 residues. Trimming shortened V by 0 bases and J by 5 bases, and 12 bases separated the two germline ends. CDR3 loop: CASSVGVGGDEQYF. Here the CDR3 DNA reads TGTGCCAGCAGCGTAGGGGTCGGGGGAGACGAGCAGTACTTC.